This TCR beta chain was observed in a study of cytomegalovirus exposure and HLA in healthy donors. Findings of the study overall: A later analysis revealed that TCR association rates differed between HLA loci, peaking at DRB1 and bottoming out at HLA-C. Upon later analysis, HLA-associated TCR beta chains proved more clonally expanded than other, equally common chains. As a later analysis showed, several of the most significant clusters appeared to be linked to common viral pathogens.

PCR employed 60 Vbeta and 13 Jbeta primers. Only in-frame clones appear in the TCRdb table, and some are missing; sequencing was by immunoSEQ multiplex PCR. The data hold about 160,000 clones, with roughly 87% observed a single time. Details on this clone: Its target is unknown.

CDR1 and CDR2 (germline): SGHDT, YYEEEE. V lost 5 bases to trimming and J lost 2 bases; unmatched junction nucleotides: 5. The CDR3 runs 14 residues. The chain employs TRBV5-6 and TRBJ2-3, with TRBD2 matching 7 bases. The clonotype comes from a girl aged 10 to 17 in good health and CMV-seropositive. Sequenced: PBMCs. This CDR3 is CASRSTSITDTQYF. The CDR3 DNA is TGTGCCAGCAGGTCGACTAGCATCACAGATACGCAGTATTTT.